These T cell receptor beta chains were read from a single sample in a study of CD8+CD57+ T cells in acquired aplastic anemia. TCRdb called the reads again in MiXCR, with one record for every CDR3 protein. Among 40,000 to 45,000 distinct CDR3 sequences, 68% were seen once, and the ten largest hold less than 25%. Specimen: sorted CD4+, CD8+, or CD8+CD57+ T cells (not recorded which) from PBMCs. These receptors were obtained from a human donor in good health, serving as a control. CDR3s include the opening cysteine and the closing phenylalanine or tryptophan. Each record gives: clone size, D gene, V gene, J gene, CDR3 DNA, CDR3 protein. D genes are given only for firm matches. Size is stated for part of the rows, as once, few or many counts, or as a class when the clone is expanded.

>once|TRBD2|TRBV11-2|TRBJ2-3
TGTGCCAGCAGCTTTAGACTAGCTAAAAACACAGATACGCAGTATTTT
CASSFRLAKNTDTQYF
>.|TRBD2|TRBV2|TRBJ2-5
TGTGCCAGACGCGGGACTAGCGGGGGGGTCCAAGAGACCCAGTACTTC
CARRGTSGGVQETQYF
>.|.|TRBV11-2|TRBJ2-3
TGTGCCAGCAGCTTCCCATCGCCCGACAGGTGGGGAGATACGCAGTATTTT
CASSFPSPDRWGDTQYF
>once|.|TRBV7-2|TRBJ1-1
TGTGCCAGCAGCTTAATGACGCTGGGAGCTTTCTTT
CASSLMTLGAFF
>.|.|TRBV7-2|TRBJ2-7
TGTGCCAGCAGCCCGGAACCTCGGGCCTACGAGCAGTACTTC
CASSPEPRAYEQYF
>.|TRBD1|TRBV29-1|TRBJ2-1
TGCAGCGGCGGGGGACAGGGACATGAGCAGTTCTTC
CSGGGQGHEQFF
>once|.|TRBV25-1|TRBJ2-2
TGTGCCAGCAGCCTCGAAGGGACGGGGGAGCTGTTTTTT
CASSLEGTGELFF
>.|TRBD1|TRBV29-1|TRBJ2-3
TGCAGCGTTGCTCTGCGGCAGGGGGCGGATACGCAGTATTTT
CSVALRQGADTQYF
>.|.|TRBV2|TRBJ2-5
TGTGCCAGCACACCCCCAGATCGGCCAGAGACCCAGTACTTC
CASTPPDRPETQYF
>many|.|TRBV5-4|TRBJ2-5
TGTGCCAGCAGCTTGCGAGAAGAAGAAGAGACCCAGTACTTC
CASSLREEEETQYF
>once|TRBD2|TRBV5-6|TRBJ2-3
TGTGCCAGCAGCTTTCCTAGCGGGGGGTACACAGATACGCGGTATTTT
CASSFPSGGYTDTRYF
>.|.|TRBV14|TRBJ1-6
TGTGCCAGCAGCCAAGCGGCAGGGCCCCTCCACTTT
CASSQAAGPLHF
>.|.|TRBV29-1|TRBJ2-2
TGCAGCGGGGAGGTTTGGGGGCACACCGGGGAGCTGTTTTTT
CSGEVWGHTGELFF
>.|TRBD1|TRBV24-1|TRBJ1-2
TGTGCCACCAGGGCAGGGGGCGACTATGGCTACACCTTC
CATRAGGDYGYTF
>.|.|TRBV19|TRBJ2-7
TGTGCCAGTAGTATAGCAGCAGGGAACGAGCAGTACTTC
CASSIAAGNEQYF
>.|.|TRBV2|TRBJ1-2
TGTGCCAGCAGTGACAGGGTATGGAACTATGGCTACACCTTC
CASSDRVWNYGYTF
>many|TRBD1|TRBV11-1|TRBJ2-5
TGTGCCAGCAGCCTGTACGGACAGGGGCCTCAAGAGACCCAGTACTTC
CASSLYGQGPQETQYF
>.|.|TRBV12-3/TRBV12-4|TRBJ1-3
TGTGCCAGCAGTTTTAATGTAGGGGCTGGAAACACCATATATTTT
CASSFNVGAGNTIYF
>.|.|TRBV20-1|TRBJ2-1
TGCAGTGCTAGACCCTTCGCAAGTACTTACAATGAGCAGTTCTTC
CSARPFASTYNEQFF
>.|TRBD2|TRBV11-1|TRBJ2-1
TGTGCCAGCAGCTCACTAGCGGGGGGCAACAATGAGCAGTTCTTC
CASSSLAGGNNEQFF
>.|.|TRBV9|TRBJ2-6
TGTGCCAGCGGCGTAGAGCCTGGGGGCTTAAGCCGCCCCCCTGGGGCCAACGTCCTGACTTTC
CASGVEPGGLSRPPGANVLTF
>few|.|TRBV14|TRBJ2-7
TGTGCCAGCAGCCGAGCGTACGAGCAGTACTTC
CASSRAYEQYF
>.|.|TRBV15|TRBJ1-2
TGTGCCATTCGATCCGGGGGGGACCCATATGGCTACACCTTC
CAIRSGGDPYGYTF
>.|.|TRBV4-1|TRBJ1-2
TGCGCCAGCAGCCCCTCCTCTGGGACGACCTATGGCTACACCTTC
CASSPSSGTTYGYTF
>.|.|TRBV20-1|TRBJ2-3
TGCAGTGCGAGAGGGGTGGCTGGACGCATAGATACGCAGTATTTT
CSARGVAGRIDTQYF
>.|.|TRBV25-1|TRBJ2-6
TGTGCCAGCAGTGAATGGGGACGGAACTCTGGGGCCAACGTCCTGACTTTC
CASSEWGRNSGANVLTF
>.|.|TRBV10-3|TRBJ2-7
TGTGCCACGGCGGGCACTGGGAGGAACGAGCAGTACTTC
CATAGTGRNEQYF
>.|.|TRBV15|TRBJ2-7
TGTGCCACCAGCAGAGATACGCAGATCTACGAGCAGTACTTC
CATSRDTQIYEQYF
>once|.|TRBV7-2|TRBJ1-2
TGTGCCACCTACGAGGATGGTGGCTACACCTTC
CATYEDGGYTF
>.|.|TRBV7-6|TRBJ2-5
TGTGCCAGCAGCTGGTTGGAGACCCAGTACTTC
CASSWLETQYF
>.|TRBD1|TRBV5-4|TRBJ1-2
TGTGCCAGCAGCTCATGGACAGGGGGCACCCCCTACTATGGCTACACCTTC
CASSSWTGGTPYYGYTF
>.|.|TRBV7-2|TRBJ1-6
TGTGCCAGCAGCTTAGGTGCGGGTTCCTCACCCCTCCACTTT
CASSLGAGSSPLHF
>many|TRBD1|TRBV19|TRBJ2-3
TGTGCCAGTAGTAGGGACAGCGCTCCGAGCACAGATACGCAGTATTTT
CASSRDSAPSTDTQYF
>.|.|TRBV5-1|TRBJ1-1
TGCGCCAGCAGCTTGGATGCGAACACTGAAGCTTTCTTT
CASSLDANTEAFF
>.|.|TRBV20-1|TRBJ2-3
TGCAGTGCCCGCCAAATACAGGGCGCAGATACGCAGTATTTT
CSARQIQGADTQYF
>.|.|TRBV25-1|TRBJ2-3
TGTGCCAGCGGGGCGGGAACTGATACGCAGTATTTT
CASGAGTDTQYF
>many|.|TRBV28|TRBJ1-1
TGTGCCAGCAGTCCCCGGACAGAGAACACTGAAGCTTTCTTT
CASSPRTENTEAFF
>many|TRBD1|TRBV2|TRBJ2-5
TGTGCCAGCAGCCGGGACAGGGGGCTGTCAGAGACCCAGTACTTC
CASSRDRGLSETQYF
>.|TRBD1|TRBV19|TRBJ2-7
TGTGCCAGTAGTATGGGACAGGGGAACGAGCAGTACTTC
CASSMGQGNEQYF
>.|.|TRBV7-2|TRBJ2-3
TGTGCCAGCAGCTCCCTTCCGAGCACAGATACGCAGTATTTT
CASSSLPSTDTQYF
>.|.|TRBV7-6|TRBJ2-7
TGTGCCAGCAGCTTAGCCTTCAGGTACGAGCAGTACTTC
CASSLAFRYEQYF
>.|TRBD1|TRBV11-2|TRBJ1-2
TGTGCCAGCAGCTCGCAGGGGGACTATGGCTACACCTTC
CASSSQGDYGYTF
>few|.|TRBV29-1|TRBJ2-3
TGCAGCGTTGTGTGGCGGTACCTCAATGAGCAGTATTTT
CSVVWRYLNEQYF
>.|TRBD1|TRBV24-1|TRBJ2-7
TGTGCCACCAGTGATCCATCGGACAGGGGGGGCGAGCAGTACTTC
CATSDPSDRGGEQYF
>.|TRBD2|TRBV7-3|TRBJ2-2
TGTGCCAGCAGCTTACTGAACGGGAGGGACACCGGGGAGCTGTTTTTT
CASSLLNGRDTGELFF
>.|.|TRBV7-2|TRBJ2-2
TGTGCCAGCAGCTTAGACTCCACCGGGGAGCTGTTTTTT
CASSLDSTGELFF
>.|TRBD1|TRBV25-1|TRBJ1-4
TGTGCCAGCAGTCGATCCGGGACAGGGAAAGAAAAACTGTTTTTT
CASSRSGTGKEKLFF
>.|TRBD2|TRBV2|TRBJ2-5
TGTGCCAGCAGTCGCTTAGCGGGAGTGAGGGAGACCCAGTACTTC
CASSRLAGVRETQYF
>.|.|TRBV19|TRBJ1-1
TGTGCCAGTCGTGCAAGATCGACACGAGTGAACACTGAAGCTTTCTTT
CASRARSTRVNTEAFF
>many|.|TRBV5-6|TRBJ2-6
TGTGCCAGCAGCTTGCGCCAGTCCGGATACAACGTCCTGACTTTC
CASSLRQSGYNVLTF
>.|TRBD2|TRBV25-1|TRBJ2-7
TGTGCCAGCAGTACATCCGCTAGCGGGGGTTACGAGCAGTACTTC
CASSTSASGGYEQYF
>.|.|TRBV6-4|TRBJ1-1
TGTGCCAGCAGTGTCAGTCAGGGCGGGTTCACTGAAGCTTTCTTT
CASSVSQGGFTEAFF
>many|TRBD1|TRBV4-1|TRBJ2-7
TGCGCCAGCAGCCATGAGGACAGGCCGGGATCCTACGAGCAGTACTTC
CASSHEDRPGSYEQYF
>.|TRBD1|TRBV5-1|TRBJ1-2
TGCGCCAGCAGCGCGGACAGGACCTCGGGTGGCTACACCTTC
CASSADRTSGGYTF
>once|TRBD1|TRBV5-6|TRBJ1-2
TGTGCCAGCAGTTCCGGACAGGGGTTCTATGGCTACACCTTC
CASSSGQGFYGYTF